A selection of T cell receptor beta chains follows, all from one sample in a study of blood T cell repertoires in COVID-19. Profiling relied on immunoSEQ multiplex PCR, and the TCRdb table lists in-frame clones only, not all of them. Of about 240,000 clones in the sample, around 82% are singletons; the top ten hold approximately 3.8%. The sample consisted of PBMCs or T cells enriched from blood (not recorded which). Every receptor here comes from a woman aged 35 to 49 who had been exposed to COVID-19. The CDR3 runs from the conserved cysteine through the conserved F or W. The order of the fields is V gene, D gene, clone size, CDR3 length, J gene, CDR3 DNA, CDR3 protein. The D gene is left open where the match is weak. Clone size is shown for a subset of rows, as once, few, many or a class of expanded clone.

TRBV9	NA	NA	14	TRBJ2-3	TGTGCCAGCAGCGCTAGAACTAGCACAGATACGCAGTATTTT	CASSARTSTDTQYF
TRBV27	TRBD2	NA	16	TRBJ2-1	TGTGCCAGCAGTCGGGGACTAGCGGGGGGGCGGGTTGAGCAGTTCTTC	CASSRGLAGGRVEQFF
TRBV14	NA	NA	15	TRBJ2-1	TGTGCCAGCAGCCAAGTACGGGGGGCTTACAATGAGCAGTTCTTC	CASSQVRGAYNEQFF
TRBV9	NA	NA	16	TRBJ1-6	TGTGCCAGCAGCGTATCGGATCTAGCTCTGAATTCACCCCTCCACTTT	CASSVSDLALNSPLHF
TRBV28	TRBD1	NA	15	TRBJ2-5	TGTGCCAGCAGTGGGGGACAGAAAACGGGAGAGACCCAGTACTTC	CASSGGQKTGETQYF
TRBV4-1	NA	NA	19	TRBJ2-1	TGCGCCAGCAGCCAACCAAACACCCAGCGGACCAACTCCTACAATGAGCAGTTCTTC	CASSQPNTQRTNSYNEQFF
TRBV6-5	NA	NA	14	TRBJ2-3	TGTGCCAGCAGTTACTCGGCAGGAAGGGATACGCAGTATTTT	CASSYSAGRDTQYF
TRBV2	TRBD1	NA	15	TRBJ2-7	TGTGCCAGCAGTGAAGAGGGACAGGGGTTAAGCGAGCAGTACTTC	CASSEEGQGLSEQYF
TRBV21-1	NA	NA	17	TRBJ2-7	TGTGCCAGCAGCACCCCAGAGGACAGCAAAAGATCCTACGAGCAGTACTTC	CASSTPEDSKRSYEQYF
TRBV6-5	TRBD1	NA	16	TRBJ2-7	TGTGCCAGCAGTTACTCGACAGGGTCCGTCTCCTACGAGCAGTACTTC	CASSYSTGSVSYEQYF
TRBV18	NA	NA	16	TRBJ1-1	TGTGCCAGCTCACCACAAGAGGGACGCGGGGACACTGAAGCTTTCTTT	CASSPQEGRGDTEAFF
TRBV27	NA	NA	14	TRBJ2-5	TGTGCCAGCAGTTTATCACGAGCGCAAGAGACCCAGTACTTC	CASSLSRAQETQYF
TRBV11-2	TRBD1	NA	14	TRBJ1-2	TGTGCCAGCAGCTTAGCTGGACAGGGGCATGGCTACACCTTC	CASSLAGQGHGYTF
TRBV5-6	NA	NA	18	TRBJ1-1	TGTGCCAGCAGCTTGTGGCGGGCCCGGTCGGTTATGAACACTGAAGCTTTCTTT	CASSLWRARSVMNTEAFF
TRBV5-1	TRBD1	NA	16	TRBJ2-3	TGCGCCAGCAGCTTGGCCGACAGGGGACCCACAGATACGCAGTATTTT	CASSLADRGPTDTQYF
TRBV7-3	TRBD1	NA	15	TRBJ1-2	TGTGCCAGCAGCCCAGGGACAGGGGATAACTATGGCTACACCTTC	CASSPGTGDNYGYTF
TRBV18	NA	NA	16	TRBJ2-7	TGTGCCAGCTCACCGCAAAACCCGACAGTCTCCTACGAGCAGTACTTC	CASSPQNPTVSYEQYF
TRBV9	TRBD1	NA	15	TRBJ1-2	TGTGCCAGCAGCGGTAACAGGGGAAGTTACTATGGCTACACCTTC	CASSGNRGSYYGYTF
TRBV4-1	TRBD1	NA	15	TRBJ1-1	TGCGCCAGCAGCCAAAGGATTGGACAGGGGGTTGAAGCTTTCTTT	CASSQRIGQGVEAFF
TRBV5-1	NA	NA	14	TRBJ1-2	TGCGCCAGCAGCTTGTACAGGGAAGACTATGGCTACACCTTC	CASSLYREDYGYTF
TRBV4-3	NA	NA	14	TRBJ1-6	TGCGCCAGCAGCCAATCGGGCAGGGCCTCACCCCTCCACTTT	CASSQSGRASPLHF
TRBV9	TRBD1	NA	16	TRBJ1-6	TGTGCCAGCAGCCCCGGCGGGGGCAGGGGGCATTCACCCCTCCACTTT	CASSPGGGRGHSPLHF
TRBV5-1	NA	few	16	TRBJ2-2	TGCGCCAGCAGCTTGGCCTCTGGACAGAACACCGGGGAGCTGTTTTTT	CASSLASGQNTGELFF
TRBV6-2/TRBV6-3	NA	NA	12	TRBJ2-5	TGTGCCAGCAGCGGGGCGGGGGAGACCCAGTACTTC	CASSGAGETQYF
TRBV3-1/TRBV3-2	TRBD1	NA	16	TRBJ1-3	TGTGCCAGCAGCCAAGGATTGACAGGGTCTGGAAACACCATATATTTT	CASSQGLTGSGNTIYF
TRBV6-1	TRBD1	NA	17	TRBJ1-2	TGTGCCAGCAGTGATCCCACGACAGGGGCGGCCAACTATGGCTACACCTTC	CASSDPTTGAANYGYTF
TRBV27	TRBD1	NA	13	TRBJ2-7	TGTGCCAGCAGTCTCAAGACAGGGGCCGAGCAGTACTTC	CASSLKTGAEQYF
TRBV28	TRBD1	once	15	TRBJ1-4	TGTGCCAGCGGGACAGTATCGGGGACTAATGAAAAACTGTTTTTT	CASGTVSGTNEKLFF
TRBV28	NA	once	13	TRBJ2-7	TGTGCCAGCTGCCCACACCTTCCCTACGAGCAGTACTTC	CASCPHLPYEQYF
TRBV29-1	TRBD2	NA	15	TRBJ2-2	TGCAGCGTTGGGCTACTAGCGACCAACACCGGGGAGCTGTTTTTT	CSVGLLATNTGELFF
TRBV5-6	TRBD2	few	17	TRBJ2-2	TGTGCCAGCAGCTTTCTAGCGGGGGCCATTAACACCGGGGAGCTGTTTTTT	CASSFLAGAINTGELFF
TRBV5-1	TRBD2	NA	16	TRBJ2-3	TGCGCCAGCAGATACGGGACTAGCGGGGTCCAAGATACGCAGTATTTT	CASRYGTSGVQDTQYF
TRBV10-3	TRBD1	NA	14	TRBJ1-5	TGTGCCATCAGTGAGCAGGGGGCCACTCAGCCCCAGCATTTT	CAISEQGATQPQHF
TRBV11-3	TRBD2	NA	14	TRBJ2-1	TGTGCCAGCAGCTTAGAGGGGGGGATCAATGAGCAGTTCTTC	CASSLEGGINEQFF
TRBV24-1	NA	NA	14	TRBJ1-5	TGTGCCACCAGTGATTGGAAAGCGAATCAGCCCCAGCATTTT	CATSDWKANQPQHF